The clone carrying this T cell receptor (beta chain) was recorded once. Assay: immunoSEQ multiplex PCR; the TCRdb copy retains only in-frame clones and omits some. The sample lists approximately 320,000 clones, about 92% occurring once. V shed 2 bases, J shed 4 bases, and the junction held 10 bases outside the gene matches. Germline loops: CDR1 GTSNPN, CDR2 SVGIG (reference sequence). This CDR3 spans 15 amino acids. This sample is drawn from a study of blood T cell repertoires in COVID-19. V and J are TRBV30 and TRBJ2-5, with 7 bases that match TRBD1. The material sequenced was PBMCs or T cells enriched from blood (not recorded which). The TCR originated in a man aged 60-69 years who had recovered from COVID-19. CDR3 protein: CAWSPDRIISETQYF. The CDR3 nucleotides are TGTGCCTGGAGTCCGGACAGGATAATATCAGAGACCCAGTACTTC. The variable domain in full, completed from reference TRBV30 and TRBJ2-5, reads SQTIHQWPATLVQPVGSPLSLECTVEGTSNPNLYWYRQAAGRGLQLLFYSVGIGQISSEVPQNLSASRPQDRQFILSSKKLLLSDSGFYLCAWSPDRIISETQYFGPGTRLLVL.